This T cell receptor beta chain was recovered during a study of T cells in Graves' hyperthyroidism and ophthalmopathy (dated by TCRdb to 2018 to 2020). The study in broad terms: TCR V-J signatures able to tell the groups apart were searched for in a discovery cohort of about a hundred patients, of whom 43 had Graves' ophthalmopathy and about 60 had stable Graves' hyperthyroidism. Prospective prediction of ophthalmopathy was tested in an independent validation cohort consisting of 18 to 20 hyperthyroidism patients and some 16 patients who later progressed to ophthalmopathy. The 75 to 100 discovery patients were divided at random into training and test sets in a 7:3 ratio. In over five Graves' hyperthyroidism patients, the study also compared T-cell repertoires from thyroid tissue with T-cell repertoires from blood. Following sampling, methimazole starting at 30 mg daily was given to hyperthyroidism patients, and high-dose intravenous methylprednisolone was given to ophthalmopathy patients. TCR Vbeta CDR3 sequencing of approximately 140 peripheral blood samples (roughly 41 ophthalmopathy, 75 hyperthyroidism and approximately 17 progressor patients) is reported in the paper.

This clonotype was counted only a few times. Its specific antigen is unknown. Per-base quality was not reported, and no clone a single base away is much larger than it. The TCR beta CDR3 regions were amplified from the RNA transcripts. For the first round of RT-PCR on the TCR CDR3, the HTBI primer set was used together with the Qiagen OneStep RT-PCR kit. Libraries were constructed in a second round of multiplex PCR, after which size selection and purification were carried out. Libraries were sequenced paired-end with 100 bp reads on an Illumina HiSeq2000. As for the original processing: SOAPnuke was used to process the raw data, removing reads that contained adapters or uncalled bases, had a mean Phred below 15, or lacked an exact match to the constant primer or identifier. COPE v1.2.5 was used to merge high-quality paired reads, and clonotypes were defined as unique nucleotide sequences. MiTCR v1.1 was used to align clonotypes to the IMGT TRBV, TRBD and TRBJ reference segments. The analysis included only V-J combinations with a frequency above 0.0001, which together covered 99% to 99.2% of the repertoires. The TCS score was defined as the ratio of F50 (clonal expansion) to E x V (chaos), calculated using BLOSUM62-based TCRdist between CDR3 peptides within each V-J. Welch's t-statistics and random forest reduced just over 500 V-J features to 10 to 15, which were used in a naive Bayes classifier (R e1071). The similarity between thyroid and blood repertoires was quantified using the Morisita-Horn index. TCRdb's own reprocessing of the public reads used fastp at Q25 and MiXCR and kept productive beta chains. Identical CDR3 proteins give one entry, which carries the most common genes and DNA. TCRdb's processing, not the study's, gives the V and J calls here. The sample table contains hundreds of thousands of distinct CDR3 sequences; only one count was recorded for 45% of them. The ten most abundant clones make up more than 7% of the sample.

Patients with uncontrolled infections, other autoimmune diseases, pregnancy or lactation were excluded. Diagnoses were established on the basis of clinical symptoms, serum thyroxine and TRAb, thyroid ultrasound, and orbital computed tomography. Total RNA was extracted with Trizol reagent, and quality was checked on an Agilent 2100 Bioanalyzer. The CDR3 spans 15 residues, from the cysteine through the phenylalanine. Kept here is only the CDR3 DNA, which spans 45 bases and is read in frame from base 1. V loses 0 bases, J loses 5 bases, and the germline ends lie 13 bases apart. Taken from the germline V gene, the CDR1 and CDR2 loops are SGHDN and FVKESK. What the authors observed across the whole study: Ophthalmopathy was separated from stable hyperthyroidism by a 13 V-J signature model, with approximately 90% sensitivity and approximately 84% specificity obtained in cross-validation and 80%/75% obtained in testing. No statistical method was used to set the sample size in advance, and investigators knew the group allocation. In validation, the model predicted progression to ophthalmopathy a median of roughly 6.1 months before onset, with 65% to 71% sensitivity and roughly 77% specificity. Blood samples also contained most of the expanded thyroid clonotypes (frequency above 0.001), which suggests that blood repertoires may reflect thyroid immune responses.

The sequenced material came from peripheral blood or thyroid tissue (not recorded which). In this chain, TRBV14 is recombined with TRBJ1-2, with TRBD1 perhaps the D gene, on 5 matching bases. The receptor comes from an adult man with Graves' disease, either hyperthyroidism or ophthalmopathy (not recorded which). The nucleotides read TGTGCCAGCAGCCAAGATCGGGGGTTAGGGTATGGCTACACCTTC. Translated, this gives CASSQDRGLGYGYTF.